These 13 T cell receptor beta chains were sequenced from one sample in a study of a mutant IDH1 vaccine in newly diagnosed glioma. The sample's time point: week 35, safety follow-up. The investigators gave 300 ug of mutant IDH1 20-mer peptide in each vaccine dose, together with topical imiquimod. For these TCRs, the target antigens are not known. Clones were read by immunoSEQ multiplex PCR, and TCRdb kept only the in-frame ones, dropping some. Among about 32,000 clones listed, roughly 78% were seen once. The specimen comprised PBMCs, sampled from a glioma patient whose treatment included an IDH1 peptide vaccine. Source of these receptors: a man aged 35 to 55 with glioma. Some clones in this sample may be carry-over from other donors' samples.

The gene calls are TRBV4-2 and TRBJ2-3, with 7 bases that match TRBD2. The germline V gene encodes CDR1 LGHNA and CDR2 YNFKEQ. The ends lost 0 bases at V and 1 base at J; junction bases unmatched: 4. This CDR3 contains 16 residues. The CDR3 DNA reads as TGTGCCAGCAGCCAAGATCGGGGGGTTGGCACAGATACGCAGTATTTT. Protein sequence: CASSQDRGVGTDTQYF.

The rearrangement links TRBV5-1 to TRBJ2-6; 7 bases align to TRBD1. The CDR3 is 17 residues long. Germline-derived CDR1 and CDR2 are SGHRS and YFSETQ. The trim removed 0 bases at V and 4 bases at J, leaving 7 bases unmatched. The CDR3 nucleotides read TGCGCCAGCAGCTTGGTGGCGACAGGGAAGGGGGCCAACGTCCTGACTTTC. It is translated as CASSLVATGKGANVLTF.

In this sample, this clone turned up a few times. V is TRBV10-1 and J is TRBJ2-3, with 7 bases matching TRBD2. Trimming removed 7 bases from V and 1 base from J; junction bases left unmatched: 2. The CDR3 consists of 13 residues. Germline values: CDR1 WNHNN, CDR2 SYGVQD (reference sequence). The CDR3 loop is CASKTSGTDTQYF. The CDR3 DNA reads as TGCGCCAGCAAAACTAGCGGCACAGATACGCAGTATTTT.

CDR3: CASSELAGGSYEQYF. The CDR3 bases are TGTGCCAGCAGTGAGCTAGCGGGGGGTTCATACGAGCAGTACTTC. The chain joins TRBV6-1 to TRBJ2-7; TRBD2 agrees at 11 bases. Germline-derived CDR1 and CDR2 are MNHNS and SASEGT. This CDR3 spans 15 amino acids. Trimming cost V 3 bases and J 4 bases; bases outside gene matches: 5.

The chain joins TRBV7-8 to TRBJ2-7; no clear D. Germline values: CDR1 SGHVS, CDR2 FQNEAQ. CDR3 length: 17 amino acids. Trimming shortened V by 5 bases and J by 1 base, and 21 bases separated the two germline ends. This chain's CDR3 is CASSPPAIRPKSYEQYF. The CDR3 DNA sequence: TGTGCCAGCAGCCCTCCCGCCATTCGACCGAAATCCTACGAGCAGTACTTC. The full variable domain, rest sourced from reference TRBV7-8 and TRBJ2-7, is GAGVSQSPRYKVAKRGQDVALRCDPISGHVSLFWYQQALGQGPEFLTYFQNEAQLDKSGLPSDRFFAERPEGSVSTLKIQRTQQEDSAVYLCASSPPAIRPKSYEQYFGPGTRLTVT.

The chain has TRBV19 and TRBJ1-2; 10 bases are shared with TRBD1. The J segment lost 4 bases and the V segment lost 10 bases, leaving 12 bases of the junction unmatched. This CDR3 is 15 amino acids long. Germline lookup yields CDR1 LNHDA and CDR2 SQIVND (reference sequence). The CDR3 spells CATLSPGTGAYGYTF. CDR3 coding DNA: TGTGCCACTCTCTCCCCCGGGACAGGGGCCTATGGCTACACCTTC.

This clone was seen just once. This sequence joins TRBV5-6 and TRBJ2-1; 7 bases align to TRBD1. The ends lost 0 bases at V and 1 base at J; junction bases unmatched: 1. CDR1 and CDR2 (germline): SGHDT, YYEEEE. The CDR3 extends over 15 amino acids. The CDR3: CASSLGDRSYNEQFF. The DNA for the CDR3 is TGTGCCAGCAGCTTGGGGGACAGATCCTACAATGAGCAGTTCTTC. Based on the CDR3 plus reference TRBV5-6 and TRBJ2-1, the full variable domain is DAGVTQSPTHLIKTRGQQVTLRCSPKSGHDTVSWYQQALGQGPQFIFQYYEEEERQRGNFPDRFSGHQFPNYSSELNVNALLLGDSALYLCASSLGDRSYNEQFFGPGTRLTVL.

The gene calls are TRBV2 and TRBJ1-5; the match to TRBD1 covers 9 bases. Germline V gene sequence: CDR1 SNHLY, CDR2 FYNNEI. CDR3 length equals 12 residues. With V trimmed by 6 bases and J by 8 bases, 2 bases remained unmatched. CDR3 sequence: CASRQGAKPQHF. CDR3 nucleotides: TGTGCCAGCAGACAGGGGGCTAAGCCCCAGCATTTT.

This chain uses TRBV5-1 with TRBJ1-1; D gene unclear. CDR1 and CDR2 from the germline V gene are SGHRS and YFSETQ. The CDR3 has 17 amino acids. Trimming stripped 0 bases from V and 1 base from J, with 16 bases between. The CDR3 nucleotides are TGCGCCAGCAGCTTGGCTCCGGGTGAGTACCGGAACACTGAAGCTTTCTTT. This translates into CASSLAPGEYRNTEAFF.

The J gene is TRBJ2-2, the V gene TRBV29-1, with D tentatively TRBD1 (5 bases). This CDR3 contains 14 residues. The V end lost 5 bases, the J end lost 3 bases, and 13 bases lay between the germline ends. Germline V gene data show CDR1 as SQVTM and CDR2 as ANQGSEA. The CDR3 region has the DNA TGCAGCGTTCCTCTCGACAGTTACACCGGGGAGCTGTTTTTT. Protein sequence: CSVPLDSYTGELFF.

V and J are TRBV4-2 and TRBJ1-6, with TRBD1 identical over 7 bases. This CDR3 is built from 13 residues. The V gene end was trimmed by 4 bases and the J gene end by 9 bases; junction bases not matched to a gene: 3. CDR1 LGHNA and CDR2 YNFKEQ come from the germline V gene. This CDR3 reads CASSPGGFSPLHF. Written as DNA, the CDR3 is TGTGCCAGCAGCCCAGGGGGTTTTTCACCCCTCCACTTT.

V is TRBV5-5 and J is TRBJ1-2; 9 bases fit TRBD1. The CDR3 runs to 14 residues. CDR1 SGHKS and CDR2 YYEKEE come from the germline V gene (reference sequence). Trimming took 5 bases from V and 4 from J; bases not matched to a gene: 6. CDR3 nucleotides: TGTGCCAGCAGAAGGGACAGGGCGAGCTATGGCTACACCTTC. This encodes CASRRDRASYGYTF.

The J gene is TRBJ2-5, the V gene TRBV11-2; 10 nucleotides align to TRBD2. Trimming at V came to 3 bases and at J to 1 base, leaving 11 bases not matched to a gene. The CDR3 totals 18 residues. CDR1 and CDR2 (germline): SGHAT, FQNNGV. CDR3 region: CASSLGSGGPLSQETQYF. The CDR3 DNA reads as TGTGCCAGCAGCTTGGGTAGCGGGGGGCCTCTCTCCCAAGAGACCCAGTACTTC.